Listed below are T cell receptor beta chains from one sample, sequenced in a study of blood T cell repertoires in COVID-19. Sequencing used immunoSEQ multiplex PCR; TCRdb keeps in-frame clones, though not all of them. The sample holds approximately 230,000 clones, just over 85% seen once. The sample consisted of peripheral blood. All receptors come from a man younger than 45 who had recovered from COVID-19. Each CDR3 is given with its conserved first and last residue. Fields, in order: clone size, V gene, D gene, J gene, CDR3 DNA, CDR3 protein. A D gene is named only where the DNA matches it firmly. For some rows the clone size is stated as once, few or many, or as a class when expanded; others skip it.

abundance: NA; v_gene: TRBV4-1; d_gene: TRBD1; j_gene: TRBJ1-2; CDR3nt: TGCGCCAGCAGCCAAGTACAGGGGCGGGGAAACTATGGCTACACCTTC; CDR3aa: CASSQVQGRGNYGYTF
abundance: NA; v_gene: TRBV14; d_gene: NA; j_gene: TRBJ2-1; CDR3nt: TGTGCCAGCAGCCAATTTGGATTGGTCGGGGAGCAGTTCTTC; CDR3aa: CASSQFGLVGEQFF
abundance: few; v_gene: TRBV18; d_gene: NA; j_gene: TRBJ2-2; CDR3nt: TGTGCCAGCTCATCGGACACCGGGGAGCTGTTTTTT; CDR3aa: CASSSDTGELFF
abundance: NA; v_gene: TRBV7-8; d_gene: TRBD2; j_gene: TRBJ2-3; CDR3nt: TGTGCCAGCAGCATGTCCTTCAGCGGGGGGTGGACAGATACGCAGTATTTT; CDR3aa: CASSMSFSGGWTDTQYF
abundance: once; v_gene: TRBV2; d_gene: TRBD2; j_gene: TRBJ2-5; CDR3nt: TGTGCCAGCAGTGTCACTAGCGGGGGCTCCGTGACCCAGTACTTC; CDR3aa: CASSVTSGGSVTQYF
abundance: NA; v_gene: TRBV19; d_gene: NA; j_gene: TRBJ1-5; CDR3nt: TGTGCCAGTTGTGGTAGCGGGTTTTTTAATCAGCCCCAGCATTTT; CDR3aa: CASCGSGFFNQPQHF
abundance: NA; v_gene: TRBV7-9; d_gene: NA; j_gene: TRBJ1-1; CDR3nt: TGTGCCAGCAGCTTAATCGGGGGGCGGGAAACTGAAGCTTTCTTT; CDR3aa: CASSLIGGRETEAFF
abundance: NA; v_gene: TRBV13; d_gene: NA; j_gene: TRBJ2-2; CDR3nt: TGTGCCAGCAGCTTAGGGGGCAGACCCACCGGGGAGCTGTTTTTT; CDR3aa: CASSLGGRPTGELFF
abundance: NA; v_gene: TRBV7-9; d_gene: TRBD1; j_gene: TRBJ1-3; CDR3nt: TGTGCCAGCAGCCCCGGGACAGGGCTAAGGTCTGGAAACACCATATATTTT; CDR3aa: CASSPGTGLRSGNTIYF
abundance: NA; v_gene: TRBV27; d_gene: NA; j_gene: TRBJ1-2; CDR3nt: TGTGCCAGCAGTTTATCTATGACAGTTGGCTACACCTTC; CDR3aa: CASSLSMTVGYTF
abundance: NA; v_gene: TRBV18; d_gene: TRBD1; j_gene: TRBJ1-1; CDR3nt: TGTGCCAGCTCGGAACAGGGGAATGAAGCTTTCTTT; CDR3aa: CASSEQGNEAFF
abundance: NA; v_gene: TRBV5-4; d_gene: NA; j_gene: TRBJ2-2; CDR3nt: TGTGCCAGCAGCTCGCCGGACTACCTTGCCGGGGAGCTGTTTTTT; CDR3aa: CASSSPDYLAGELFF
abundance: NA; v_gene: TRBV11-3; d_gene: NA; j_gene: TRBJ2-5; CDR3nt: TGTGCCAGCAGTCGACGAGGGGGGGCTCAAGAGACCCAGTACTTC; CDR3aa: CASSRRGGAQETQYF
abundance: once; v_gene: TRBV6-2/TRBV6-3; d_gene: NA; j_gene: TRBJ1-1; CDR3nt: TGTGCCAGCAGTTACGAGGAATTAGCTGGCACTGAAGCTTTCTTT; CDR3aa: CASSYEELAGTEAFF
abundance: NA; v_gene: TRBV7-9; d_gene: TRBD1; j_gene: TRBJ1-2; CDR3nt: TGTGCCAGCAGCTCTGGACAGGGACCCTGGGGCTACACCTTC; CDR3aa: CASSSGQGPWGYTF
abundance: few; v_gene: TRBV10-2; d_gene: NA; j_gene: TRBJ1-3; CDR3nt: TGCGCCAGTAGACAGGTTGGATCCGGAAACACCATATATTTT; CDR3aa: CASRQVGSGNTIYF
abundance: NA; v_gene: TRBV7-2; d_gene: NA; j_gene: TRBJ1-5; CDR3nt: TGTGCCAGCAGCTTGACGAGGGATCAGCCCCAGCATTTT; CDR3aa: CASSLTRDQPQHF
abundance: NA; v_gene: TRBV19; d_gene: NA; j_gene: TRBJ2-2; CDR3nt: TGTGCCAGCCAGGGGGGTTCGAACACCGGGGAGCTGTTTTTT; CDR3aa: CASQGGSNTGELFF
abundance: NA; v_gene: TRBV18; d_gene: TRBD1; j_gene: TRBJ1-1; CDR3nt: TGTGCCAGCTCACCGCTGGCCCAGACAGGGTATGGCACTGAAGCTTTCTTT; CDR3aa: CASSPLAQTGYGTEAFF
abundance: NA; v_gene: TRBV4-3; d_gene: TRBD1; j_gene: TRBJ1-4; CDR3nt: TGCGCCAGCAGCCAAGGAACAGGGGGGGCGACTAATGAAAAACTGTTTTTT; CDR3aa: CASSQGTGGATNEKLFF
abundance: NA; v_gene: TRBV19; d_gene: TRBD2; j_gene: TRBJ2-7; CDR3nt: TGTGCCAGTAGTATGTGGGGGGGCGAGCAGTACTTC; CDR3aa: CASSMWGGEQYF
abundance: NA; v_gene: TRBV12-3/TRBV12-4; d_gene: NA; j_gene: TRBJ2-7; CDR3nt: TGTGCCAGCAGTTGGGTAACTACGTACGAGCAGTACTTC; CDR3aa: CASSWVTTYEQYF
abundance: NA; v_gene: TRBV5-6; d_gene: NA; j_gene: TRBJ1-5; CDR3nt: TGTGCCAGCAGCTTGGTCGGTGTCGAGCCCCAGCATTTT; CDR3aa: CASSLVGVEPQHF
abundance: once; v_gene: TRBV19; d_gene: NA; j_gene: TRBJ1-1; CDR3nt: TGTGCCAGTAGTTTCATACAGGCTACGAACACTGAAGCTTTCTTT; CDR3aa: CASSFIQATNTEAFF
abundance: NA; v_gene: TRBV2; d_gene: TRBD1; j_gene: TRBJ2-7; CDR3nt: TGTGCCAGCTCCCCCGTAGGGGGCGCTCTGCACGAGCAGTACTTC; CDR3aa: CASSPVGGALHEQYF
abundance: NA; v_gene: TRBV5-5; d_gene: NA; j_gene: TRBJ1-1; CDR3nt: TGTGCCAGCATCCTCCGACTCAGGGTTTCTGAAGCTTTCTTT; CDR3aa: CASILRLRVSEAFF
abundance: few; v_gene: TRBV6-2/TRBV6-3; d_gene: NA; j_gene: TRBJ1-2; CDR3nt: TGTGCCAGCAGTAACAGCTATGGCTACACCTTC; CDR3aa: CASSNSYGYTF
abundance: NA; v_gene: TRBV3-1/TRBV3-2; d_gene: NA; j_gene: TRBJ1-2; CDR3nt: TGTGCCAGCAGCCAAGAAGCCGGGGGGGAGGGTAACTATGGCTACACCTTC; CDR3aa: CASSQEAGGEGNYGYTF
abundance: NA; v_gene: TRBV11-3; d_gene: TRBD1; j_gene: TRBJ2-7; CDR3nt: TGTGCCAGCAGCTTACCCTTCAGGGGGATTAGGCAGTACTTC; CDR3aa: CASSLPFRGIRQYF
abundance: NA; v_gene: TRBV6-5; d_gene: NA; j_gene: TRBJ1-1; CDR3nt: TGTGCCAGCAGTTACGGACTAGGGCCGAACACTGAAGCTTTCTTT; CDR3aa: CASSYGLGPNTEAFF
abundance: NA; v_gene: TRBV6-2/TRBV6-3; d_gene: NA; j_gene: TRBJ2-3; CDR3nt: TGTGCCAGCAGTGGGTCGGGGGGCCCGGTTTCGAGGCAGTATTTT; CDR3aa: CASSGSGGPVSRQYF
abundance: NA; v_gene: TRBV7-8; d_gene: TRBD1; j_gene: TRBJ2-1; CDR3nt: TGTGCCAGCAGCATCGGGACAGCTGTTTACAATGAGCAGTTCTTC; CDR3aa: CASSIGTAVYNEQFF
abundance: NA; v_gene: TRBV27; d_gene: NA; j_gene: TRBJ1-2; CDR3nt: TGTGCCAGCAGCTATGACACATCTGGGGGCTCCTATGGCTACACCTTC; CDR3aa: CASSYDTSGGSYGYTF
abundance: NA; v_gene: TRBV20-1; d_gene: NA; j_gene: TRBJ2-5; CDR3nt: TGCAGTGCGACTTTCGGGGAGACCCAGTACTTC; CDR3aa: CSATFGETQYF
abundance: NA; v_gene: TRBV4-3; d_gene: NA; j_gene: TRBJ2-7; CDR3nt: TGCGCCAGCAGCCAAGGACCTTCCAACCTCTTCACTAATTACGAGCAGTACTTC; CDR3aa: CASSQGPSNLFTNYEQYF
abundance: NA; v_gene: TRBV11-3; d_gene: NA; j_gene: TRBJ2-3; CDR3nt: TGTGCCAGCAGCGAAACAGGGCTCACAGATACGCAGTATTTT; CDR3aa: CASSETGLTDTQYF
abundance: NA; v_gene: TRBV11-2; d_gene: TRBD2; j_gene: TRBJ2-3; CDR3nt: TGTGCCAGCAGCTTAGTGGGGCTAGCGGGGGGTACAGATACGCAGTATTTT; CDR3aa: CASSLVGLAGGTDTQYF
abundance: once; v_gene: TRBV4-1; d_gene: NA; j_gene: TRBJ1-1; CDR3nt: TGCGCCAGCAGCCGAGACGCACACCCGGACAGCACTTTTGGAGCTTTCTTT; CDR3aa: CASSRDAHPDSTFGAFF
abundance: NA; v_gene: TRBV14; d_gene: TRBD1; j_gene: TRBJ1-1; CDR3nt: TGTGCCAGCAGCCTTAGACAGGGTATGATGGAGGTGGAAGCTTTCTTT; CDR3aa: CASSLRQGMMEVEAFF
abundance: NA; v_gene: TRBV18; d_gene: TRBD2; j_gene: TRBJ2-3; CDR3nt: TGTGCCAGCCGGCCGGGGGGGCGCAGTCCGGATACGCAGTATTTT; CDR3aa: CASRPGGRSPDTQYF
abundance: NA; v_gene: TRBV3-1/TRBV3-2; d_gene: NA; j_gene: TRBJ1-5; CDR3nt: TGTGCCAGCAGCCAAGATCCCCGCAGGGGTCGTGATCAGCCCCAGCATTTT; CDR3aa: CASSQDPRRGRDQPQHF